This T cell receptor beta chain was recorded in a study of blood T cell repertoires in COVID-19. Clones were read by immunoSEQ multiplex PCR, and TCRdb kept only the in-frame ones, dropping some. This table holds about 36,000 clones, 85% found once. V was pared by 9 bases and J by 0 bases, with 11 bases of the junction left unmatched. The CDR3 sequence is 17 residues long. Germline loops: CDR1 KGHDR, CDR2 SFDVKD. The chain carries TRBV24-1 and TRBJ2-2, with TRBD1 matching over 8 bases. This sequence was found in a human donor in a cohort sampled during active COVID-19. What was sequenced was peripheral blood. CDR3 DNA sequence: TGTGCCACCCACCGGGACAGGACACCGTCGAACACCGGGGAGCTGTTTTTT. This translates into CATHRDRTPSNTGELFF.